This T cell receptor beta chain was recovered during a study of cytomegalovirus exposure and HLA in healthy donors (dated by TCRdb to about 2017). At the level of the whole study: An earlier analysis of several hundred of the donors reported 250 to 350 Gb of sequence data and around 110 million unique TCR beta sequences from some 180 million T cells. An early release that covered approximately 600 HLA-typed donors contained about 290 gigabases of sequencing data and 75 million to 100 million unique TCR sequences. The genetic ancestry cluster associated with self-reported Caucasian donors included 80% to 90% of the roughly 380 genotyped donors. The study aimed to test whether signatures of past pathogen exposure could be identified by cataloging public T cell receptors. Using immunosequencing, the study profiled T cell repertoires from approximately 700 subjects and related those repertoires to cytomegalovirus serostatus. In addition to the first cohort of 666 subjects, a separate validation cohort of some 120 different subjects was used. To predict cytomegalovirus infection status, the study brought together high-throughput TCR immunosequencing, statistical association of individual TCRs with disease status, and machine learning. A later analysis re-analyzed previously published TCR beta repertoires from approximately 670 donors and added high-resolution HLA genotyping to study TCR occurrence patterns. In the later analysis, no new phenotypic data were used to find candidate immune exposures; instead, reliance was placed on TCR beta sequences and their occurrence across donors. An earlier analysis of a few hundred of the donors applied high-throughput TCR beta sequencing to assess whether each TCR beta V gene segment acted as functional or pseudogenic. Donor age, sex, ethnicity and CMV serostatus were compiled alongside the repertoire data. A later genetic analysis took genome-wide SNP genotypes for about 65% of the 666 donors and used that subset as a discovery cohort. All discovery cohort repertoires had been generated on a single sequencing platform. HLA typing covered class I and class II loci at four-digit resolution. The number of donors typed differed by locus, with about 629-630 for A, B, C, DRB1 and DQB1, over 500 for DQA1, approximately 570 for DPA1, and approximately 470 for DPB1. Several DR-DQ haplotypes were handled as single units for association and clustering because linkage in the cohort was strong. Among about 360 genotyped donors of the cohort, an average of 235,054 unique TCR beta nucleotide sequences were sequenced per donor, roughly 18% of them non-productive. What the work shows at the level of the full study, not this receptor alone: In both the original and validation cohorts, the classifier was reported to diagnose cytomegalovirus status with high specificity and sensitivity. In this cohort, only TCR beta chains were sequenced, and detectable features were limited by the absence of alpha or paired-chain data. Because HLA typing was unavailable for some donors at each locus, only the typed subset was used in association tests. A later genetic analysis associated a missense DCLRE1C variant with V-gene and J-gene trimming of TCR beta chains, and an independent cohort replicated the association. In a later analysis, TCR association rates were found to vary across HLA loci, with the most associated TCRs seen for DRB1 alleles and the fewest for HLA-C alleles. Three of the identified cytomegalovirus-associated TCR beta chains were confirmed in vitro to be specific for cytomegalovirus antigens. A later genetic analysis reported fewer N-insertions in productive TCRs among donors in an Asian-associated ancestry cluster than the roughly 670-donor mean. Most TCR sequences were observed very rarely across donors, whereas some public TCRs were present in many individuals. The study gave a list of some 150 TCR beta chains associated with cytomegalovirus. Because counts were too low, 15 to 20 rarely observed V segments, including chromosome 9 orphons, were excluded from the earlier analysis of under 650 of the donors. The 87-base-pair reads could not distinguish some IMGT-functional V segments, including TRBV6-2 and TRBV6-3, so those segments were excluded. At a false discovery rate of 0.05, a later analysis linked under 20,000 TCR beta sequences to specific HLA alleles. The presence/absence analyses assumed that sequencing depth was roughly uniform across donors, and that assumption may not be true. In a later analysis, HLA-associated TCR beta chains showed more clonal expansion and lower generation probabilities than non-associated chains that were equally common. In a later analysis, several top co-occurrence clusters were reported to appear linked to parvovirus B19, influenza, CMV and Epstein-Barr virus. The only immune exposure information available for the cohort was CMV serostatus. Strong co-occurrence of HLA alleles, especially DR and DQ, made assigning TCR associations to individual alleles difficult. In an earlier analysis of a few hundred of the donors, most TCR beta V segments were observed in productive rearrangements about 90% or about 30% of the time, broadly matching IMGT annotations. A group of highly shared sequence variants was considered likely to be a technical artifact of the sequencing pipeline. According to a later analysis, most CMV-associated TCR beta chains appeared to be HLA-restricted, and the HLA associations seemed to be driven largely by CMV exposure. It was suggested by the authors that the approach could potentially be generalized to other disease states and immunological phenotypes. A further reported finding was that TCR beta sequences accurately predicted the HLA-A and HLA-B alleles for most subjects in the first cohort. Correlated functional status among segregating V segments might be attributable to linkage disequilibrium, but an unknown experimental factor could not be ruled out.

Libraries were constructed by the immunoSEQ multiplex PCR assay. The multiplex PCR relied on a mix of 60 forward primers for TCR Vbeta segments and 13 reverse primers for TCR Jbeta segments. A multiplex PCR assay on genomic DNA amplified the CDR3 region of rearranged TCR beta genes. On the Illumina HiSeq System, the amplified TCR beta libraries were sequenced as 87-base-pair reads. The authors' pipeline ran thus. In a later analysis, some 80 million unique TCR beta chains were counted across the 650 to 750 repertoires, and roughly 11 million of these chains were shared by at least two donors. A nearest-neighbor algorithm error-corrected the raw reads and collapsed the reads into unique sequences, merging closely related sequences to remove PCR and sequencing errors. V, D and J gene segments were assigned by aligning CDR3 sequences to IMGT reference sequences. For a sequence to be retained, a match of at least six nucleotides was required to both a V gene segment and a J gene segment. Rearrangements were classified as productive when the CDR3 lacked stop codons and remained in frame with V and J, and all other rearrangements were classified as non-productive. CDR3 was defined by IMGT convention, running from the second conserved V-encoded cysteine to the conserved J-encoded phenylalanine. In an earlier analysis of more than 550 of the donors, sequences lacking an unambiguous match to a single V gene segment were excluded. An earlier analysis of almost 600 of the donors classified V segments as functional when productive rearrangements were above 56.7% and as segregating when the standard deviation between donors was above 5%. To diagnose cytomegalovirus status from the catalog of TCR beta chain sequences, a statistical classification framework was built. A later analysis assigned V and J genes by comparing TCR nucleotide sequences with IMGT/GENE-DB human TR gene sequences. The TCRdist pipeline was used in a later analysis to assign CDR3 sequences and most-parsimonious VDJ recombination scenarios. In a later analysis, each TCR beta chain was defined by its CDR3 amino acid sequence together with its V-gene family, and reads lacking a unique V-gene family were excluded. A later analysis removed roughly 590 highly shared, low-generation-probability nucleotide sequences to deal with suspected cross-contamination and a sequencing artifact. A later analysis calculated a clonal expansion index for each public chain from normalized within-repertoire ranks of inferred template counts. In a later analysis, generation probabilities were computed using a VDJ recombination model fitted to out-of-frame rearrangements, and the results were checked against IGoR. Hypergeometric tests were used in a later analysis to score TCR-TCR, TCR-HLA and TCR-CMV co-occurrence, with a repertoire-size bias correction applied to the TCR pairs. To estimate false discovery rates, a later analysis permuted the HLA or CMV assignments 20 times. A later analysis grouped co-occurring TCRs with DBSCAN, adding TCRdist sequence similarity when clustering within HLA-allele-positive subsets. Repertoires with fewer than 30,000 or more than 120,000 public chains were left out of co-occurrence clustering, as were about five repertoires with anomalous nucleotide sharing. The clones in this table, taken by TCRdb from immuneACCESS, are in-frame only. Not every clone is retained; where verified, under half of the shortfall comes from an unresolved V gene, and the cause of the rest is unknown. That table gives V, J and clone size, and the DNA gave D and trimming. The sample profile shows 60,000 to 70,000 clones; about two thirds of them were found once. Of the sample, under 20% is held by the ten largest clones.

As for this clone: Its antigen has not been determined. It has no much larger one-base neighbor in the sample; base qualities were not kept.

Including the terminal cysteine and phenylalanine, the CDR3 comprises 15 residues. Only CDR3 DNA is held: 45 bases, read in frame from base 1. For CDR1 and CDR2, the germline V gene lists KGHSH and LQKENI. Trimming costs V 0 bases and J 5 bases, and their ends lie 11 bases apart. In total, just over 650 healthy bone marrow donors made up the cohort. All cohort members were sampled while nominally healthy, although unrecorded immune exposures were likely present. The donor tested CMV seropositive and was one of the 289 seropositive cohort members. Every donor gave a peripheral blood sample, and the peripheral blood mononuclear cells from that sample were used for TCR beta sequencing. Genomic DNA extraction from the blood cell samples was performed with the Qiagen DNeasy Blood Extraction Kit.

The sample taken for sequencing was PBMCs. The chain was built from TRBV18 and TRBJ1-5, with an unclear D gene assignment. This TCR was sampled from a man between 40 and 49 years old in good health and CMV-seropositive. The nucleotides are TGTGCCAGCTCACCACCGGGCAGCGGGTATCAGCCCCAGCATTTT. The encoded protein is CASSPPGSGYQPQHF.